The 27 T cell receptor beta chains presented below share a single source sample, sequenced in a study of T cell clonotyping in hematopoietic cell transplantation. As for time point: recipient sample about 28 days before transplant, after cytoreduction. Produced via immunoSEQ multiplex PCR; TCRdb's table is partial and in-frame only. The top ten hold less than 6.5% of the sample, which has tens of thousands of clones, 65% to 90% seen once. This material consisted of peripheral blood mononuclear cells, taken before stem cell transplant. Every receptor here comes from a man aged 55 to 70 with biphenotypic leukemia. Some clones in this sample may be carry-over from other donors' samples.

The CDR3 sequence is CASSASGAPDTGANVLTF. CDR3 in DNA: TGCGCCAGCAGTGCGTCGGGGGCGCCTGATACTGGGGCCAACGTCCTGACTTTC. The chain links TRBV4-1 to TRBJ2-6, with D perhaps assigned TRBD1 or TRBD2 (6 bases each). The CDR3 loop spans 18 amino acids. The V gene lost 6 bases and the J gene lost 2 bases, with 20 bases spanning the gap. CDR1 is MGHRA, CDR2 YSYEKL, per germline.

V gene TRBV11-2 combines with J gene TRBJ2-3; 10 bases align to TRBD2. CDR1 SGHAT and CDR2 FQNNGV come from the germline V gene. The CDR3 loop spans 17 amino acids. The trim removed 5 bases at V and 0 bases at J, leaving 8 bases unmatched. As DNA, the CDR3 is TGTGCCAGCAGCCCCAGACTAGCGGGCCCCAGCACAGATACGCAGTATTTT. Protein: CASSPRLAGPSTDTQYF.

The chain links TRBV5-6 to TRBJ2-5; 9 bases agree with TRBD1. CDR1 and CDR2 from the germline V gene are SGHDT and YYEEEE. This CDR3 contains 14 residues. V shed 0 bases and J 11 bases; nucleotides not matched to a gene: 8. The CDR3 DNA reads TGTGCCAGCAGCTTGGGGACAGGGGTTAGGGAGCAGTACTTC. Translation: CASSLGTGVREQYF.

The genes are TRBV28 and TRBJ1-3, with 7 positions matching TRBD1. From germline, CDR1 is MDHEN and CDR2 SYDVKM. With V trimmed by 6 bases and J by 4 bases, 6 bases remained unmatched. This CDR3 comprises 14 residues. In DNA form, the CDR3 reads TGTGCCAGCAGCCCCACAGGGGTCGGAAACACCATATATTTT. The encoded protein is CASSPTGVGNTIYF.

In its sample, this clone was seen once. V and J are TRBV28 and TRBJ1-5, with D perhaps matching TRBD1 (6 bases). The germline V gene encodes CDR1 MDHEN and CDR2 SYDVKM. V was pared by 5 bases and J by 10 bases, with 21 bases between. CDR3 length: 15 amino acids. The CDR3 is CASSPDPRGLAPQHF. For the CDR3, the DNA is TGTGCCAGCAGTCCCGACCCCAGGGGACTCGCACCCCAGCATTTT.

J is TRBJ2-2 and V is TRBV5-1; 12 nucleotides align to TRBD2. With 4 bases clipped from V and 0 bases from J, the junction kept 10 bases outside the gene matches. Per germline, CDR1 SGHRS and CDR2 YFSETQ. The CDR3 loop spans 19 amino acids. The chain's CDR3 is CASSGAGTSGHSNTGELFF. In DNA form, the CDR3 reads TGCGCCAGCAGCGGGGCCGGGACTAGCGGGCATTCGAACACCGGGGAGCTGTTTTTT. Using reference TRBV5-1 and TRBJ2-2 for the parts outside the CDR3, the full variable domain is KAGVTQTPRYLIKTRGQQVTLSCSPISGHRSVSWYQQTPGQGLQFLFEYFSETQRNKGNFPGRFSGRQFSNSRSEMNVSTLELGDSALYLCASSGAGTSGHSNTGELFFGEGSRLTVL.

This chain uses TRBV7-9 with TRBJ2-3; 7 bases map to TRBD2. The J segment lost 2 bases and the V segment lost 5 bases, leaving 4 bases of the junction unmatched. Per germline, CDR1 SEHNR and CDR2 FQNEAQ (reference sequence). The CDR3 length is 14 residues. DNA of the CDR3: TGTGCCAGCAGCAGCAGCGGGAACACAGATACGCAGTATTTT. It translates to CASSSSGNTDTQYF. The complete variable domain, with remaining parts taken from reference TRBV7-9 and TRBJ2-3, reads DTGVSQNPRHKITKRGQNVTFRCDPISEHNRLYWYRQTLGQGPEFLTYFQNEAQLEKSRLLSDRFSAERPKGSFSTLEIQRTEQGDSAMYLCASSSSGNTDTQYFGPGTRLTVL.

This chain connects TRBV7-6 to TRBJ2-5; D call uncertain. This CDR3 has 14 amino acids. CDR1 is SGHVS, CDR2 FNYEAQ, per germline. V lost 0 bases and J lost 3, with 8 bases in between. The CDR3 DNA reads TGTGCCAGCAGCTTAGCGCACCGAGAAGAGACCCAGTACTTC. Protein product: CASSLAHREETQYF.

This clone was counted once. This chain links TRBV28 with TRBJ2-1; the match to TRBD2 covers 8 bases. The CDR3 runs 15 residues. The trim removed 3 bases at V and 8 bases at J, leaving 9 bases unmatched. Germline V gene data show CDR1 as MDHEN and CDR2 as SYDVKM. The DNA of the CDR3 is TGTGCCAGCAGTTTCATTGCGGGAGGTTGGGATGAGCAGTTCTTC. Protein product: CASSFIAGGWDEQFF.

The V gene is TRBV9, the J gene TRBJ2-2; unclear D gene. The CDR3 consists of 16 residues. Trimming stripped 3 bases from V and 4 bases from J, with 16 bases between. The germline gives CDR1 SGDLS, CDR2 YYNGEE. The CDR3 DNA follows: TGTGCCAGCAGCGGCGCGACGGCCCCCACCACCGGGGAGCTGTTTTTT. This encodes CASSGATAPTTGELFF.

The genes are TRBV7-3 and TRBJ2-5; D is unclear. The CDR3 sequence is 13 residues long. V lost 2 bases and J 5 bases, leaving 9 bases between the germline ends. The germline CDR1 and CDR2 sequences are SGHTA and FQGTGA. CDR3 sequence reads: CASSLALAETQYF. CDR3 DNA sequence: TGTGCCAGCAGCTTAGCTCTGGCGGAGACCCAGTACTTC.

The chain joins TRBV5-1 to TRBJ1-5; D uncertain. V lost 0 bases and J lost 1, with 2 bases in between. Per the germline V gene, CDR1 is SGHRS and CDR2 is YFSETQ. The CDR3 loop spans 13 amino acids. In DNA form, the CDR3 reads TGCGCCAGCAGCTTGGGGAGCAATCAGCCCCAGCATTTT. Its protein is CASSLGSNQPQHF. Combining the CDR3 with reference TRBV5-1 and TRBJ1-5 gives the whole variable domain KAGVTQTPRYLIKTRGQQVTLSCSPISGHRSVSWYQQTPGQGLQFLFEYFSETQRNKGNFPGRFSGRQFSNSRSEMNVSTLELGDSALYLCASSLGSNQPQHFGDGTRLSIL.

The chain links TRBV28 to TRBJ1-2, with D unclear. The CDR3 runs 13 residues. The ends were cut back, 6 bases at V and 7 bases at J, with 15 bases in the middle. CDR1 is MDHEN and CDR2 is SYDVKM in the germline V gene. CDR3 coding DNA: TGTGCCAGCAGCCCCTTTTATGGGGTTGGCTACACCTTC. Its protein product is CASSPFYGVGYTF.

The CDR3 spells CASSYRNHNYGYTF. CDR3 nucleotide sequence: TGTGCCAGCAGTTACAGGAATCATAACTATGGCTACACCTTC. V gene TRBV7-9 combines with J gene TRBJ1-2; the D gene is possibly TRBD1 (5 bases). Trimming pared 6 bases from V and 1 base from J, leaving 12 bases between. The V gene's germline CDR1 is SEHNR and CDR2 FQNEAQ (reference sequence). This CDR3 has 14 amino acids.

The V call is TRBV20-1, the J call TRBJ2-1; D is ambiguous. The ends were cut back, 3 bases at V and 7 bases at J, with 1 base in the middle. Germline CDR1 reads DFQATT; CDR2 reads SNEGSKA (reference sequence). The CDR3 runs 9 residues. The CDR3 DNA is TGCAGTGCTAGTAATGAGCAGTTCTTC. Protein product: CSASNEQFF.

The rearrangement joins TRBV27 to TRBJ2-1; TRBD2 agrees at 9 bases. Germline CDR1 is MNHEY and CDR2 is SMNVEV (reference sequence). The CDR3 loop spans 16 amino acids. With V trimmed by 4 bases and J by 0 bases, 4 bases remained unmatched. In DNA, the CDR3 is TGTGCCAGCAGTTCCCGCGGGGGGGTCTCCTACAATGAGCAGTTCTTC. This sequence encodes CASSSRGGVSYNEQFF.

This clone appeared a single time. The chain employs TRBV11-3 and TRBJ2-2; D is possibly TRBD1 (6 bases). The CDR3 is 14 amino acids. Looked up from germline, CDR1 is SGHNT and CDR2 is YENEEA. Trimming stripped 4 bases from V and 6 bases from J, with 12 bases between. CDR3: CASSSSTGAGELFF. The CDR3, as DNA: TGTGCCAGCAGCTCCTCGACAGGAGCCGGGGAGCTGTTTTTT. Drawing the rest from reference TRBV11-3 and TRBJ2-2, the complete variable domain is EAGVVQSPRYKIIEKKQPVAFWCNPISGHNTLYWYLQNLGQGPELLIRYENEEAVDDSQLPKDRFSAERLKGVDSTLKIQPAELGDSAVYLCASSSSTGAGELFFGEGSRLTVL.

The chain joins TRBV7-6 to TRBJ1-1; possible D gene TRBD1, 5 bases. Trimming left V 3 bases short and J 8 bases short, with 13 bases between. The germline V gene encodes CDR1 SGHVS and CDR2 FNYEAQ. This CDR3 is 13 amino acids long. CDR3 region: CASSLGMTAEAFF. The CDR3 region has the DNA TGTGCCAGCAGCTTGGGGATGACAGCAGAAGCTTTCTTT.

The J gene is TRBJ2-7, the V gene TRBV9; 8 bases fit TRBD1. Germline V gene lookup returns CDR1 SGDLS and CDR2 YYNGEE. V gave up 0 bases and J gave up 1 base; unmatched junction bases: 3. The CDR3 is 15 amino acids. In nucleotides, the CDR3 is TGTGCCAGCAGCGTAGCCCGGGACAGGTCCTACGAGCAGTACTTC. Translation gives CASSVARDRSYEQYF.

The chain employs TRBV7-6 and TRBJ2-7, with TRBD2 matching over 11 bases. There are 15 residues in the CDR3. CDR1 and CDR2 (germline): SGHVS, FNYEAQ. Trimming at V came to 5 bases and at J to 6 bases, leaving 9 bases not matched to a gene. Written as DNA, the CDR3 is TGTGCCAGCAGCCTTAGACTAGCGGGGAACCTCGAGCAGTACTTC. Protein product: CASSLRLAGNLEQYF.

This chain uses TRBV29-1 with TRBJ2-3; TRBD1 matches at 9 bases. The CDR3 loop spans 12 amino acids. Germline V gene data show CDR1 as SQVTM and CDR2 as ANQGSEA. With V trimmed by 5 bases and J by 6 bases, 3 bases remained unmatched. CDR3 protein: CSVRTGADTQYF. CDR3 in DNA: TGCAGCGTTCGGACAGGGGCGGATACGCAGTATTTT.

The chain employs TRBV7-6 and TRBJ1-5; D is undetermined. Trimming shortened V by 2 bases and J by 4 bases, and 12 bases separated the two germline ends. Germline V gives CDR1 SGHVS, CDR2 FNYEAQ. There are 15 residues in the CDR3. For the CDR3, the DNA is TGTGCCAGCAGCTTATCTGGCGAACAGAATCAGCCCCAGCATTTT. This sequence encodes CASSLSGEQNQPQHF.

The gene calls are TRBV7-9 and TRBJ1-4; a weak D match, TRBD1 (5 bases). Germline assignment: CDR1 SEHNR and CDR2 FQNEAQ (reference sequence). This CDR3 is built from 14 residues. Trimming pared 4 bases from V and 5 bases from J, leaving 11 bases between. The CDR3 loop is CASSSREGNEKLFF. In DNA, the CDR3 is TGTGCCAGCAGCTCCAGGGAGGGGAATGAAAAACTGTTTTTT.

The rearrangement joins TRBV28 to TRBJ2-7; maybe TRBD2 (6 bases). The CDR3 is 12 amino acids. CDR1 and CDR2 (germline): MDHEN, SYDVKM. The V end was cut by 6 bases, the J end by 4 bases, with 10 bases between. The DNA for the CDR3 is TGTGCCAGCAGCCTGGGGACTTACGAGCAGTACTTC. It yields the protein CASSLGTYEQYF.

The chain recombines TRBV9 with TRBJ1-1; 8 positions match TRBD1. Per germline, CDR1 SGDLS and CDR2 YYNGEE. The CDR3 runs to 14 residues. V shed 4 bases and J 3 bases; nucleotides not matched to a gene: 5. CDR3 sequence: CASSRTGTHTEAFF. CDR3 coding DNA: TGTGCCAGCAGCCGGACAGGGACCCACACTGAAGCTTTCTTT. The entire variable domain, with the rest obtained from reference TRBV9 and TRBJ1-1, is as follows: DSGVTQTPKHLITATGQRVTLRCSPRSGDLSVYWYQQSLDQGLQFLIQYYNGEERAKGNILERFSAQQFPDLHSELNLSSLELGDSALYFCASSRTGTHTEAFFGQGTRLTVV.

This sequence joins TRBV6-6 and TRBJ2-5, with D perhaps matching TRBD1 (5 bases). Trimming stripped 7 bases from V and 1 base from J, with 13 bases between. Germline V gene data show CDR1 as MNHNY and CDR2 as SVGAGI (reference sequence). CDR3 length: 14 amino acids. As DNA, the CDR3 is TGTGCCAGCATCCAGGACACCCTCCAAGAGACCCAGTACTTC. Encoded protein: CASIQDTLQETQYF.

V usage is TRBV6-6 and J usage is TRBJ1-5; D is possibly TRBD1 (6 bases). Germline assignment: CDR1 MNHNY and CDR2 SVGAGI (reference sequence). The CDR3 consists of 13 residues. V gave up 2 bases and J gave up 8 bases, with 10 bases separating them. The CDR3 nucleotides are TGTGCCAGCAGTTACGGGGGGCTGGAGCCCCAGCATTTT. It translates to CASSYGGLEPQHF.